The source of this T cell receptor (beta chain) is a study of blood T cell repertoires in COVID-19. V lost 0 bases to trimming and J lost 6 bases, with 11 bases between them. The CDR3 extends over 14 amino acids. CDR1 and CDR2 (germline): MGHRA, YSYEKL. This clone appeared a single time. Authors' processing steps: Amplifying reference gene primers gave estimates of nucleated cell counts. Sequenced by immunoSEQ multiplex PCR; TCRdb stores in-frame clones only, minus some. V and J calls and clone size are those listed in that table; D and trimming were worked out from the DNA. The sample includes approximately 150,000 clones, around four fifths of them seen just once.

Sequencing was done on a sample of peripheral blood. The receptor was isolated from a human donor in a cohort sampled during active COVID-19. The V call is TRBV4-1, the J call TRBJ2-5; a weak D match, TRBD1 (5 bases). The CDR3 region has the DNA TGCGCCAGCAGCCAAGAAGGCCAGGGAAAGACCCAGTACTTC. Translation gives CASSQEGQGKTQYF.